A single sample is the source of the 21 T cell receptor beta chains below, sequenced in a study of T cell changes during pregnancy in multiple sclerosis (dated by TCRdb to the late 2010s). The receptor library was made with the immunoSEQ multiplex PCR assay. Not all clones reach the TCRdb copy of this immuneACCESS table, which keeps in-frame sequences only. Checked studies attribute under half of the gap to unresolved V genes and leave the rest unexplained. Counted in this sample were some 38,000 clones; about nine tenths of them appeared once. Under 0.45% of the sample goes to the ten largest clones. Material: CD4+ T cells from peripheral blood mononuclear cells, obtained after pregnancy. The receptors were sampled from a female donor in good health, enrolled as a control in a pregnancy study.

The chain combines TRBV7-2 with TRBJ2-1; 7 positions match TRBD2. Germline CDR1 reads SGHTA; CDR2 reads FQGNSA. J lost 8 bases, V lost 1 base, and 5 bases had no gene match. This CDR3 spans 14 amino acids. CDR3 residues: CASSLDSGDYEQFF. CDR3 sequence (DNA): TGTGCCAGCAGCTTAGACAGCGGGGATTATGAGCAGTTCTTC. The variable domain in full, completed from reference TRBV7-2 and TRBJ2-1, reads GAGVSQSPSNKVTEKGKDVELRCDPISGHTALYWYRQSLGQGLEFLIYFQGNSAPDKSGLPSDRFSAERTGGSVSTLTIQRTQQEDSAVYLCASSLDSGDYEQFFGPGTRLTVL.

This clone counts as medium-sized. One junction end does not reproduce the germline sequence, and a read error may be involved. The chain uses TRBV13 and TRBJ2-7, with 8 bases lining up with TRBD1. Germline CDR1 reads PRHDT; CDR2 reads FYEKMQ (reference sequence). CDR3 size: 13 residues. The CDR3 DNA reads TGTGCCAGCAGGTTAGGACAGGGCTACGAGCAGTACTTC. Protein sequence: CASRLGQGYEQYF.

The chain combines TRBV10-3 with TRBJ2-3; 9 bases align to TRBD2. With V trimmed by 3 bases and J by 5 bases, 9 bases remained unmatched. There are 16 residues in the CDR3. Looked up from germline, CDR1 is ENHRY and CDR2 is SYGVKD. CDR3 residues: CAISDSTRGGRDTQYF. CDR3 sequence (DNA): TGTGCCATCAGTGACTCTACGCGGGGGGGCAGAGATACGCAGTATTTT.

The rearrangement joins TRBV18 to TRBJ1-4; TRBD1 might be the D (5 bases). Germline CDR1 reads KGHSH; CDR2 reads LQKENI. With 3 bases removed from V and 3 bases from J, the gap between germline ends came to 23 bases. CDR3 length: 19 residues. The CDR3 reads CASSPFIGQTRGANEKLFF. CDR3 nucleotide sequence: TGTGCCAGCTCACCTTTTATTGGACAAACGCGGGGGGCTAATGAAAAACTGTTTTTT.

In its sample, this clone was seen once. The chain carries TRBV29-1 and TRBJ2-2; a possible D gene is TRBD2 (5 bases). The germline V gene encodes CDR1 SQVTM and CDR2 ANQGSEA. Trimming took off 4 bases at V and 6 bases at J, with 15 bases between the two ends. The CDR3 covers 14 residues. CDR3 region: CSVARAPGAGELFF. CDR3 DNA sequence: TGCAGCGTTGCGCGGGCACCAGGCGCCGGGGAGCTGTTTTTT.

The gene calls are TRBV10-3 and TRBJ2-1; TRBD2 matches 7 bases. The CDR3 extends over 19 amino acids. V dropped 4 bases and J dropped 0; count of bases not matched to a gene: 15. Germline V gene data show CDR1 as ENHRY and CDR2 as SYGVKD. The CDR3 sequence is CAISGLGGVPLSSYNEQFF. CDR3 nucleotide sequence: TGTGCCATCAGTGGGTTGGGAGGGGTACCTTTGAGCTCCTACAATGAGCAGTTCTTC.

The CDR3 DNA follows: TGTGCCAGCAGAACCTGGACAGAAAATGAAAAACTGTTTTTT. This sequence encodes CASRTWTENEKLFF. This rearrangement joins TRBV6-5 to TRBJ1-4; D is perhaps TRBD1 (6 bases). CDR3 length: 14 amino acids. Trimming left V 6 bases short and J 5 bases short, with 13 bases between. Per germline, CDR1 MNHEY and CDR2 SVGAGI.

This clone has only a few counts. The CDR3 is CASSRLGETQYF. In nucleotides, the CDR3 is TGTGCCAGCAGCAGACTAGGGGAGACCCAGTACTTC. The chain links TRBV11-2 to TRBJ2-5, with a weak D call TRBD2 (6 bases). Between the trimmed V and J ends, which lost 5 bases and 5 bases, there was a span of 9 bases. The CDR3 sequence is 12 residues long. Germline assignment: CDR1 SGHAT and CDR2 FQNNGV.

The chain carries TRBV5-1 and TRBJ2-5, with TRBD2 matching over 10 bases. The germline CDR1 and CDR2 sequences are SGHRS and YFSETQ. Trimming took 0 bases from V and 2 from J; bases not matched to a gene: 7. This CDR3 region has 17 residues. Here the CDR3 reads CASSLGPSGSFQETQYF. CDR3 nucleotides: TGCGCCAGCAGCTTGGGTCCTAGCGGGAGCTTTCAAGAGACCCAGTACTTC.

The chain uses TRBV19 and TRBJ2-7; D is possibly TRBD2 (5 bases). This CDR3 is 14 amino acids long. With 7 bases removed from V and 0 bases from J, the gap between germline ends came to 13 bases. Germline values: CDR1 LNHDA, CDR2 SQIVND (reference sequence). CDR3 in DNA: TGTGCCAGTACCCCTCACGGGGACTCCTACGAGCAGTACTTC. This translates into CASTPHGDSYEQYF.

This chain uses TRBV5-1 with TRBJ1-1; maybe TRBD1 (6 bases). This CDR3 region has 13 residues. The V end lost 0 bases, the J end lost 5 bases, and 8 bases lay between the germline ends. The germline gives CDR1 SGHRS, CDR2 YFSETQ. As DNA, the CDR3 is TGCGCCAGCAGCTTGGACAGGGTAACTGAAGCTTTCTTT. It codes for CASSLDRVTEAFF.

The chain couples TRBV5-1 to TRBJ2-7; 9 nucleotides agree with TRBD1. This CDR3 is 13 amino acids long. The J segment lost 7 bases and the V segment lost 4 bases, leaving 6 bases of the junction unmatched. Germline CDR1 reads SGHRS; CDR2 reads YFSETQ. This CDR3 reads CASSLGTGLEQYF. The CDR3 coding sequence is TGCGCCAGCAGCCTCGGGACAGGGCTGGAGCAGTACTTC.

The rearrangement uses TRBV5-1 and TRBJ2-1; D perhaps matches TRBD2 (7 bases). CDR1 and CDR2 (germline): SGHRS, YFSETQ. The CDR3 runs 14 residues. Deletions cut 7 bases from V and 9 bases from J, with 20 bases between. The CDR3 reads CASAEGGASGEQFF. The CDR3 nucleotides read TGCGCCAGCGCCGAAGGGGGGGCATCGGGTGAGCAGTTCTTC.

This chain joins TRBV7-9 and TRBJ1-2; D ambiguous. The CDR3 spans 14 residues. Looked up from germline, CDR1 is SEHNR and CDR2 is FQNEAQ (reference sequence). Trimming left V 2 bases short and J 3 bases short, with 10 bases between. CDR3 protein: CASSLTAGHYGYTF. DNA of the CDR3: TGTGCCAGCAGCTTAACTGCTGGGCACTATGGCTACACCTTC.

The rearrangement uses TRBV6-5 and TRBJ1-1; TRBD1 is a possible D gene (5 bases). Germline CDR1 reads MNHEY; CDR2 reads SVGAGI. The length of the CDR3 is 13 residues. The V end lost 7 bases, the J end lost 1 base, and 10 bases lay between the germline ends. CDR3 residues: CASTQGGNTEAFF. CDR3 DNA: TGTGCCAGCACCCAGGGCGGGAACACTGAAGCTTTCTTT.

The gene calls are TRBV25-1 and TRBJ1-2, with 7 bases lining up with TRBD1. The CDR3 spans 14 residues. V dropped 4 bases and J dropped 4; count of bases not matched to a gene: 6. Germline loops: CDR1 MGHDK, CDR2 SYGVNS. The CDR3 region is CASSGTTGSYGYTF. The CDR3, as DNA: TGTGCCAGCAGTGGGACGACAGGGAGCTATGGCTACACCTTC.

V is TRBV29-1 and J is TRBJ1-2, with D tentatively TRBD1 (5 bases). Germline V lookup: CDR1 SQVTM, CDR2 ANQGSEA. Trimming took 3 bases from V and 6 from J, leaving 11 bases between them. The CDR3 covers 12 residues. CDR3 coding DNA: TGCAGCGTTGATAGCGGGGCTGATGGCTACACCTTC. It yields the protein CSVDSGADGYTF.

The chain couples TRBV9 to TRBJ2-7; weak D call: TRBD2 (5 bases). The germline V gene encodes CDR1 SGDLS and CDR2 YYNGEE. V dropped 3 bases and J dropped 5 bases, with 12 bases sitting between them. The CDR3 length is 13 residues. CDR3 sequence (DNA): TGTGCCAGCAGCGCGGGGTCCGCCAACGAGCAGTACTTC. It translates to CASSAGSANEQYF.

The DNA of the CDR3 is TGTGCCAGCAGTCCCCCGGGACTAGTCTACGAGCAGTACTTC. It codes for CASSPPGLVYEQYF. V usage is TRBV6-5 and J usage is TRBJ2-7; 8 bases fit TRBD2. Trimming took 5 bases from V and 3 from J; bases not matched to a gene: 6. The CDR3 covers 14 residues. The V gene's germline CDR1 is MNHEY and CDR2 SVGAGI.

The V and J genes are TRBV6-6 and TRBJ2-5; no clear D gene. The germline V gene has CDR1 MNHNY and CDR2 SVGAGI (reference sequence). The CDR3 covers 12 residues. The germline V and J ends were trimmed by 2 bases and 9 bases, with 10 bases remaining between them. In DNA form, the CDR3 reads TGTGCCAGCAGTTACGGTGCCGGAGCCCAGTACTTC. It yields the protein CASSYGAGAQYF.

The chain carries TRBV4-3 and TRBJ1-5, with 11 bases that match TRBD1. After removal of 3 bases from V and 6 bases from J, the junction contained 4 bases not matched to a gene. The length of the CDR3 is 15 residues. Germline V CDR1 and CDR2: LGHNA, YSLEER. CDR3 sequence (DNA): TGCGCCAGCAGCCAGGGACAGGGGGTCGGTCAGCCCCAGCATTTT. Amino acids: CASSQGQGVGQPQHF.